This entry is about one T cell receptor beta chain. The V and J ends lost 3 bases and 4 bases, in that order; junction bases with no gene match: 4. Germline loops: CDR1 LNHDA, CDR2 SQIVND (reference sequence). The CDR3 length is 15 residues. Using immunoSEQ multiplex PCR, the repertoire was profiled, and TCRdb retains in-frame clones only, with some absent. Of about 80,000 clones in the sample, 91% were seen once. This sample was included in a study of brain T cells in children with intractable seizures. J is TRBJ1-5 and V is TRBV19, with TRBD1 matching 9 bases. The source was peripheral blood, collected at surgery. The TCR comes from a girl aged 2-10 years with Rasmussen encephalitis and intractable seizures. CDR3 amino acids: CASSIPGQGNQPQHF. The DNA for the CDR3 is TGTGCCAGTAGTATTCCAGGACAGGGGAATCAGCCCCAGCATTTT.